This T cell receptor beta chain was recovered during a study of cytomegalovirus exposure and HLA in healthy donors. The CDR3 is 13 residues long. Per germline, CDR1 LNHDA and CDR2 SQIVND (reference sequence). Trimming left V 4 bases short and J 2 bases short, with 9 bases between. Concerning this clone: Its antigen is currently unknown.

The study's findings and limits: Relative to equally common others, HLA-associated TCR beta chains showed greater clonal expansion in a later analysis. Most of the TCR beta V segments (in an earlier analysis) were productive either about 90% or about 30% of the time.

This PCR relied on a set of 60 Vbeta primers and 13 Jbeta primers. Only in-frame clones appear in the TCRdb table, and some are missing; sequencing was by immunoSEQ multiplex PCR. Among 100,000 to 150,000 clones listed, approximately 87% were seen once. The sequence was obtained from a man between 18 and 29 years old in good health and CMV-seropositive. The sequenced material came from PBMCs. The V call is TRBV19, the J call TRBJ2-7; D call uncertain. The CDR3 is CASSTTHPYEQYF. CDR3 in DNA: TGTGCCAGTAGTACTACCCACCCCTACGAGCAGTACTTC.